What follows are 26 T cell receptor beta chains derived from one specimen sequenced in a study of blood T cell repertoires in COVID-19. The table came from immunoSEQ multiplex PCR; TCRdb's copy has only in-frame clones and leaves some out. The data hold over 95,000 clones, with around 88% observed a single time. The sequenced sample was peripheral blood. The receptors shown here come from a human donor with acute or convalescent COVID-19. The donor label of this sample is uncertain.

V and J are TRBV27 and TRBJ1-6, with 7 bases lining up with TRBD1. Germline trimming cut 2 bases from V and 9 bases from J; bases unmatched to any gene: 10. The CDR3 totals 16 residues. In germline, CDR1 is MNHEY, CDR2 SMNVEV (reference sequence). CDR3 nucleotide sequence: TGTGCCAGCAGTTTAGCGGGGACAGTAGGATCTTCACCCCTCCACTTT. Its translation: CASSLAGTVGSSPLHF.

CDR3 DNA sequence: TGTGCCAGCAGCAGTCCCCGGGAGAACTATGGCTACACCTTC. As protein: CASSSPRENYGYTF. The chain is built from TRBV7-9 and TRBJ1-2; D uncertain. CDR1 is SEHNR, CDR2 FQNEAQ, per germline (reference sequence). This CDR3 region has 14 residues. V was pared by 5 bases and J by 2 bases, with 12 bases between.

In its sample, this clone was seen once. The chain carries TRBV11-3 and TRBJ1-1; D remains unclear. CDR1 is SGHNT, CDR2 YENEEA, per germline. Trimming left V 3 bases short and J 1 base short, with 6 bases between. This CDR3 is built from 13 residues. The DNA for the CDR3 is TGTGCCAGCAGCTTTTCCGGGAACACTGAAGCTTTCTTT. It specifies CASSFSGNTEAFF.

The rearrangement joins TRBV30 to TRBJ2-3; possible D gene TRBD2, 6 bases. Germline V lookup: CDR1 GTSNPN, CDR2 SVGIG (reference sequence). The ends were cut back, 0 bases at V and 0 bases at J, with 13 bases in the middle. The CDR3 covers 16 residues. The CDR3 coding sequence is TGTGCCTGGAGTGTACTTGGGGGGACCAGCACAGATACGCAGTATTTT. Protein product: CAWSVLGGTSTDTQYF.

V gene TRBV28 combines with J gene TRBJ2-7; D possibly corresponds to TRBD1 (6 bases). The CDR3 has 14 residues. CDR1 MDHEN and CDR2 SYDVKM come from the germline V gene. V lost 5 bases and J 4 bases, leaving 15 bases between the germline ends. CDR3 nucleotides: TGTGCCAGCAGTGGGACACCCGACCTTTACGAGCAGTACTTC. Encoded protein: CASSGTPDLYEQYF.

The V gene is TRBV28, the J gene TRBJ1-4; perhaps TRBD1 as D (6 bases). Germline CDR1 is MDHEN and CDR2 is SYDVKM. The V gene lost 7 bases and the J gene lost 4 bases, with 16 bases spanning the gap. CDR3 length: 15 residues. CDR3 residues: CASISRGAVNEKLFF. CDR3 nucleotides: TGTGCCAGCATTAGTCGGGGGGCGGTTAATGAAAAACTGTTTTTT.

The genes are TRBV6-5 and TRBJ2-7; TRBD1 is a possible D gene (5 bases). This CDR3 is built from 14 residues. Trimming shortened V by 6 bases and J by 1 base, and 13 bases separated the two germline ends. Germline CDR1 MNHEY, CDR2 SVGAGI. The chain's CDR3 is CASSEDIWSYEQYF. Here the CDR3 DNA reads TGTGCCAGCAGCGAGGACATTTGGTCCTACGAGCAGTACTTC.

The chain is built from TRBV4-3 and TRBJ1-6; D remains unclear. The CDR3 contains 15 residues. Germline loops: CDR1 LGHNA, CDR2 YSLEER. V was pared by 0 bases and J by 4 bases, with 7 bases between. CDR3 nucleotide sequence: TGCGCCAGCAGCCAAGACACTCTGTATAATTCACCCCTCCACTTT. Encoded protein: CASSQDTLYNSPLHF.

CDR3 region: CATSGHPSYEQYF. In nucleotides, the CDR3 is TGTGCCACCAGTGGGCACCCCTCCTACGAGCAGTACTTC. The rearrangement links TRBV24-1 to TRBJ2-7; D uncertain. V lost 5 bases, J lost 0 bases, and 7 bases lay in between. This CDR3 spans 13 amino acids. Per the germline V gene, CDR1 is KGHDR and CDR2 is SFDVKD.

The genes are TRBV2 and TRBJ1-2; D is uncertain. V was shortened by 10 bases and J by 1 base, with 7 bases between the two germline ends. The CDR3 is made up of 11 amino acids. Germline V gene sequence: CDR1 SNHLY, CDR2 FYNNEI. CDR3 nucleotide sequence: TGTGCCACCCCGGTTAACTATGGCTACACCTTC. The encoded protein is CATPVNYGYTF.

The rearrangement joins TRBV2 to TRBJ2-1; 9 bases match TRBD2. Trimming removed 7 bases from V and 5 bases from J; junction bases left unmatched: 6. CDR3 length: 14 residues. Per germline, CDR1 SNHLY and CDR2 FYNNEI. The CDR3 protein is CASKLAGNNNEQFF. CDR3 nucleotide sequence: TGTGCCAGCAAGCTAGCGGGAAACAACAATGAGCAGTTCTTC.

This chain connects TRBV6-5 to TRBJ1-3; D gene unclear. CDR3 size: 15 residues. Germline CDR1 MNHEY, CDR2 SVGAGI. Trimming removed 0 bases from V and 2 bases from J, with 8 bases in between. CDR3: CASSYSGVTGNTIYF. CDR3 nucleotide sequence: TGTGCCAGCAGTTACTCCGGGGTAACTGGAAACACCATATATTTT.

The chain combines TRBV7-2 with TRBJ1-1, with unresolved D. The V end was cut by 0 bases, the J end by 4 bases, with 12 bases between. The CDR3 is made up of 15 amino acids. Per germline, CDR1 SGHTA and CDR2 FQGNSA. CDR3 bases: TGTGCCAGCAGCTTAGCGGAGGCCTCGTTCACTGAAGCTTTCTTT. Translation: CASSLAEASFTEAFF.

This clone turned up a few times. This chain links TRBV3-1 (or the pseudogene TRBV3-2) with TRBJ2-1, with 8 positions matching TRBD2. After removal of 4 bases from V and 0 bases from J, the junction contained 2 bases not matched to a gene. This CDR3 is 15 amino acids long. Germline loops: CDR1 LGHDT, CDR2 YNNKEL (reference sequence). DNA for the CDR3: TGTGCCAGCAGCCCCGGGACTAGCTCCTACAATGAGCAGTTCTTC. This gives the protein CASSPGTSSYNEQFF.

This chain uses TRBV5-8 with TRBJ2-7, with D maybe TRBD1 (6 bases). The CDR3 runs to 18 residues. From germline, CDR1 is SGHTS and CDR2 YDEGEE. The V gene lost 4 bases and the J gene lost 2 bases, with 25 bases spanning the gap. The CDR3 sequence: CASSQMYGGQKLPYEQYF. The CDR3 nucleotides are TGTGCCAGCAGCCAGATGTACGGAGGACAGAAATTACCCTACGAGCAGTACTTC.

This chain uses TRBV20-1 with TRBJ1-1; a possible D gene is TRBD1 (6 bases). Trimming removed 6 bases from V and 3 bases from J, with 8 bases in between. This CDR3 comprises 11 residues. Germline V gene lookup returns CDR1 DFQATT and CDR2 SNEGSKA (reference sequence). This CDR3 reads CSAEGDTEAFF. The CDR3 DNA follows: TGCAGTGCCGAGGGGGACACTGAAGCTTTCTTT.

This clone is a singleton in its sample. The chain is built from TRBV29-1 and TRBJ1-5; D ambiguous. The ends were cut back, 6 bases at V and 0 bases at J, with 9 bases in the middle. The CDR3 consists of 13 residues. CDR1 is SQVTM, CDR2 ANQGSEA, per germline. CDR3 bases: TGCAGCGTCACAGAATATAGCAATCAGCCCCAGCATTTT. It translates to CSVTEYSNQPQHF.

The chain employs TRBV27 and TRBJ2-1; D unclear. Germline V gene data show CDR1 as MNHEY and CDR2 as SMNVEV (reference sequence). V was shortened by 3 bases and J by 7 bases, with 10 bases between the two germline ends. This CDR3 is built from 13 residues. CDR3 sequence (DNA): TGTGCCAGCAGTTTTTTTGGAGCGAATGAGCAGTTCTTC. Translating gives CASSFFGANEQFF.

V and J are TRBV7-9 and TRBJ1-5; the match to TRBD1 covers 11 bases. The germline CDR1 and CDR2 sequences are SEHNR and FQNEAQ (reference sequence). Trimming took 5 bases from V and 6 from J; bases not matched to a gene: 6. This CDR3 is 15 amino acids long. This CDR3 is CASSQGQGAVQPQHF. Here the CDR3 DNA reads TGTGCCAGCAGCCAAGGACAGGGGGCTGTTCAGCCCCAGCATTTT.

The chain has TRBV6-5 and TRBJ2-7; 12 nucleotides line up with TRBD2. V was pared by 6 bases and J by 1 base, with 4 bases of the junction left unmatched. The CDR3 is 15 amino acids. In germline, CDR1 is MNHEY, CDR2 SVGAGI. CDR3 residues: CASRSGLAGSYEQYF. CDR3 DNA: TGTGCCAGCAGAAGCGGACTAGCGGGGTCCTACGAGCAGTACTTC.

The chain carries TRBV11-1 and TRBJ1-1; D not resolved. From germline, CDR1 is SGHAT and CDR2 FQDESV (reference sequence). The CDR3 runs 12 residues. The V and J ends lost 4 bases and 5 bases respectively, with 8 bases between them. The CDR3 region is CASSYAQTEAFF. The CDR3 DNA sequence: TGTGCCAGCAGCTACGCCCAGACTGAAGCTTTCTTT.

The V call is TRBV21-1, the J call TRBJ2-3; TRBD1, as called in the table, went unchecked against the DNA. TRBV21-1 is classified as a pseudogene. This CDR3 has 15 amino acids. CDR3 in DNA: TGTGCCAGGTCGGGCGGAACAGGGTGGGCAGATACGCAGTATTTT. Residues: CARSGGTGWADTQYF.

The chain joins TRBV5-1 to TRBJ1-5; no firm D call. CDR1 is SGHRS, CDR2 YFSETQ, per germline. V lost 3 bases, J lost 9 bases, and 13 bases lay in between. The CDR3 is made up of 13 amino acids. The CDR3 coding sequence is TGCGCCAGCAGCTCCGACTTAGGCGGGCCCCAGCATTTT. This gives the protein CASSSDLGGPQHF.

The genes are TRBV2 and TRBJ1-5, with 7 bases aligning to TRBD1. Trimming at V came to 6 bases and at J to 4 bases, leaving 9 bases not matched to a gene. The CDR3 totals 15 residues. Germline CDR1 reads SNHLY; CDR2 reads FYNNEI. The CDR3 bases are TGTGCCAGCAGATGGCCTGGGACAGATAATCAGCCCCAGCATTTT. Protein: CASRWPGTDNQPQHF.

This rearrangement joins TRBV7-9 to TRBJ1-6; D is ambiguous. Trimming shortened V by 2 bases and J by 8 bases, and 7 bases separated the two germline ends. The CDR3 runs to 13 residues. Per the germline V gene, CDR1 is SEHNR and CDR2 is FQNEAQ (reference sequence). The CDR3 loop is CASSLLRDSPLHF. Here the CDR3 DNA reads TGTGCCAGCAGCTTACTTCGGGATTCACCCCTCCACTTT.

Only a few counts were recorded for this clone. The J gene is TRBJ2-7, the V gene TRBV6-2 or TRBV6-3; 9 bases fit TRBD1. Germline lookup yields CDR1 MNHEY and CDR2 SVGEGT. CDR3 size: 15 residues. V shed 5 bases, J shed 7 bases, and the junction held 12 bases outside the gene matches. Written as DNA, the CDR3 is TGTGCCAGCAGTGACGGACAGGGGAGAAAAGGTGAGCAGTACTTC. Translating it yields CASSDGQGRKGEQYF.